This is a list of T cell receptor beta chains from one sample in a study of blood T cell repertoires in COVID-19. Assay: immunoSEQ multiplex PCR; the TCRdb copy retains only in-frame clones and omits some. The table includes 130,000 or so clones, over 65% detected once. Sequencing was done on a sample of peripheral blood. These receptors were taken from a man in his sixties with acute or convalescent COVID-19. CDR3s include the opening cysteine and the closing phenylalanine or tryptophan. A D gene is named only where the DNA matches it firmly. Clone size is not always given. Where it is, it says once, few, many or a class for expanded clones.

V gene,clone size,D gene,J gene,CDR3 protein,CDR3 DNA
TRBV5-5,NA,TRBD1,TRBJ1-5,CASSVTGAGNQPQHF,TGTGCCAGCAGCGTTACAGGGGCCGGCAATCAGCCCCAGCATTTT
TRBV15,NA,NA,TRBJ2-4,CATSPGDFRNIQYF,TGTGCCACCAGCCCAGGGGATTTCAGGAACATTCAGTACTTC
TRBV5-1,NA,TRBD2,TRBJ2-7,CASSSGGSYEQYF,TGCGCCAGCAGCTCGGGGGGGTCCTACGAGCAGTACTTC
TRBV3-1/TRBV3-2,NA,NA,TRBJ1-6,CASSQALSSYNSPLHF,TGTGCCAGCAGCCAAGCGCTGAGCTCCTATAATTCACCCCTCCACTTT
TRBV14,NA,TRBD1,TRBJ2-3,CASSQDGQGAVTDTQYF,TGTGCCAGCAGCCAAGATGGTCAGGGGGCCGTCACAGATACGCAGTATTTT
TRBV4-3,NA,NA,TRBJ2-2,CASSQGGFGGELFF,TGCGCCAGCAGCCAAGGAGGGTTCGGCGGGGAGCTGTTTTTT
TRBV30,once,NA,TRBJ2-3,CAWSVGATDTQYF,TGTGCCTGGAGTGTAGGGGCCACAGATACGCAGTATTTT
TRBV5-6,once,NA,TRBJ1-1,CASNPRRGLYTEAFF,TGTGCCAGCAACCCCCGAAGGGGGTTATACACTGAAGCTTTCTTT
TRBV29-1,NA,NA,TRBJ2-7,CSAGQGGGYEQYF,TGCAGCGCAGGACAGGGAGGGGGATACGAGCAGTACTTC
TRBV15,NA,TRBD1,TRBJ2-5,CATSRGQGEETQYF,TGTGCCACCAGCAGAGGACAGGGCGAAGAGACCCAGTACTTC
TRBV6-2/TRBV6-3,NA,NA,TRBJ2-1,CASSYSRDIEKAKQFF,TGTGCCAGCAGTTACTCCCGGGACATCGAAAAAGCTAAGCAGTTCTTC
TRBV10-2,NA,TRBD2,TRBJ2-2,CASTGGRNGELFF,TGCGCCTCGACGGGCGGGAGGAACGGGGAGCTGTTTTTT
TRBV5-1,many,NA,TRBJ2-7,CASSPPGRSYEQYF,TGCGCCAGCAGCCCACCGGGAAGGTCCTACGAGCAGTACTTC
TRBV27,NA,TRBD1,TRBJ2-7,CASTPRGQVTYEQYF,TGTGCCAGCACCCCTAGGGGACAGGTCACCTACGAGCAGTACTTC
TRBV7-9,NA,NA,TRBJ2-2,CASSAAGFTGELFF,TGTGCCAGCAGCGCGGCAGGGTTCACCGGGGAGCTGTTTTTT
TRBV18,NA,TRBD1,TRBJ2-1,CASSPTTGTHEQFF,TGTGCCAGCTCACCGACGACAGGGACCCATGAGCAGTTCTTC
TRBV6-5,NA,NA,TRBJ1-5,CASTQEGVKQPQHF,TGTGCCAGCACTCAAGAGGGGGTAAAGCAGCCCCAGCATTTT
TRBV29-1,NA,TRBD2,TRBJ2-7,CSGLTSGTNVEQYF,TGCAGCGGATTGACTAGCGGGACGAACGTAGAGCAGTACTTC
TRBV6-4,NA,NA,TRBJ2-2,CASSRDSGELFF,TGTGCCAGCAGCCGGGACTCCGGGGAGCTGTTTTTT
TRBV7-9,NA,NA,TRBJ2-5,CASSFRPGVQTQYF,TGTGCCAGCAGCTTCCGGCCAGGGGTTCAGACCCAGTACTTC
TRBV6-6,NA,NA,TRBJ1-3,CASSYYAVSGNTIYF,TGTGCCAGCAGTTACTACGCGGTTTCTGGAAACACCATATATTTT
TRBV28,NA,TRBD1,TRBJ2-7,CASSLWDRGLGRSSYEQYF,TGTGCCAGCAGTTTATGGGACAGGGGGTTGGGTCGAAGCTCCTACGAGCAGTACTTC
TRBV5-3,NA,NA,TRBJ1-1,CARSFPRNTEAFF,TGTGCCAGAAGCTTCCCTAGGAACACTGAAGCTTTCTTT
TRBV25-1,NA,TRBD2,TRBJ2-1,CASSEARGLEYGNEQFF,TGTGCCAGCAGTGAGGCGAGGGGACTAGAGTATGGCAATGAGCAGTTCTTC
TRBV10-3,NA,TRBD1,TRBJ2-3,CATRGPATDTQYF,TGTGCCACCAGGGGGCCCGCCACAGATACGCAGTATTTT
TRBV27,NA,NA,TRBJ2-1,CASSLWGESYNEQFF,TGTGCCAGCAGTTTATGGGGAGAATCGTACAATGAGCAGTTCTTC
TRBV28,NA,NA,TRBJ2-7,CASRRGTAYEQYF,TGTGCCAGCAGACGCGGGACAGCCTACGAGCAGTACTTC
TRBV27,NA,TRBD1,TRBJ1-5,CASSSRQGTDQPQHF,TGTGCCAGCAGTTCCCGACAGGGAACAGATCAGCCCCAGCATTTT
TRBV9,NA,NA,TRBJ1-2,CASSVVESSGGYTF,TGTGCCAGCAGCGTAGTCGAAAGTAGTGGTGGCTACACCTTC
TRBV4-3,NA,TRBD1,TRBJ1-4,CASSQVGTGREKLFF,TGCGCCAGCAGCCAAGTTGGGACAGGGCGTGAAAAACTGTTTTTT
TRBV7-9,NA,NA,TRBJ1-2,CASSLVDKTSGYTF,TGTGCCAGCAGCTTAGTAGACAAAACTAGCGGCTACACCTTC
TRBV29-1,once,NA,TRBJ1-1,CSVAGENTEAFF,TGCAGCGTTGCTGGAGAGAACACTGAAGCTTTCTTT
TRBV19,NA,NA,TRBJ1-6,CASSPGITNNSPLHF,TGTGCCAGTAGTCCGGGGATAACCAATAATTCACCCCTCCACTTT
TRBV15,once,TRBD2,TRBJ2-7,CATRLAGDHEQYF,TGTGCCACCCGGCTAGCGGGAGACCACGAGCAGTACTTC
TRBV5-1,NA,TRBD2,TRBJ2-5,CASSKGLAGVGETQYF,TGCGCCAGCAGCAAAGGACTAGCGGGAGTGGGAGAGACCCAGTACTTC
TRBV11-3,NA,NA,TRBJ2-2,CASSLVEGGELFF,TGTGCCAGCAGCTTAGTGGAGGGCGGGGAGCTGTTTTTT
TRBV28,NA,NA,TRBJ1-2,CASSLQGLANYGYTF,TGTGCCAGCAGTTTACAGGGCTTAGCTAACTATGGCTACACCTTC
TRBV6-2/TRBV6-3,NA,NA,TRBJ1-4,CASSRPTNEKLFF,TGTGCCAGCAGTCGTCCGACTAATGAAAAACTGTTTTTT
TRBV19,NA,TRBD1,TRBJ2-6,CASRGQGGYGANVLTF,TGTGCCAGTAGGGGACAGGGTGGGTACGGGGCCAACGTCCTGACTTTC
TRBV3-1/TRBV3-2,once,TRBD2,TRBJ2-1,CASSYSGSGYNEQFF,TGTGCCAGCAGTTATAGCGGGAGTGGGTACAATGAGCAGTTCTTC
TRBV30,NA,NA,TRBJ1-6,CAWTKNSPLHF,TGTGCCTGGACTAAGAATTCACCCCTCCACTTT
TRBV7-9,NA,NA,TRBJ2-7,CASSPSPYEQYF,TGTGCCAGCAGCCCGAGTCCCTACGAGCAGTACTTC
TRBV14,NA,NA,TRBJ1-1,CASSQQRGEAFF,TGTGCCAGCAGCCAACAGCGGGGTGAAGCTTTCTTT
TRBV24-1,NA,TRBD1,TRBJ1-2,CATSAHGQGAYGYTF,TGTGCCACCAGTGCCCACGGACAGGGCGCCTATGGCTACACCTTC
TRBV19,few,NA,TRBJ1-5,CASSFSRGNRGNQPQHF,TGTGCCAGTAGTTTTTCCAGGGGAAATCGTGGCAATCAGCCCCAGCATTTT
TRBV7-2,NA,NA,TRBJ1-5,CASSKSGEIGQPQHF,TGTGCCAGCAGCAAATCAGGGGAAATAGGTCAGCCCCAGCATTTT
TRBV19,NA,TRBD1,TRBJ2-3,CASLRTGSGTDTQYF,TGTGCCAGTCTCCGGACAGGGAGTGGGACAGATACGCAGTATTTT
TRBV3-1/TRBV3-2,NA,NA,TRBJ2-3,CASSQGVNSRTDTQYF,TGTGCCAGCAGCCAAGGGGTTAACAGTAGGACAGATACGCAGTATTTT
TRBV28,NA,NA,TRBJ2-2,CASSRPDTGELFF,TGTGCCAGCAGTCGCCCGGACACCGGGGAGCTGTTTTTT
TRBV5-5,NA,NA,TRBJ1-4,CASSLEGAPSEKLFF,TGTGCCAGCAGCTTGGAAGGGGCGCCCAGTGAAAAACTGTTTTTT